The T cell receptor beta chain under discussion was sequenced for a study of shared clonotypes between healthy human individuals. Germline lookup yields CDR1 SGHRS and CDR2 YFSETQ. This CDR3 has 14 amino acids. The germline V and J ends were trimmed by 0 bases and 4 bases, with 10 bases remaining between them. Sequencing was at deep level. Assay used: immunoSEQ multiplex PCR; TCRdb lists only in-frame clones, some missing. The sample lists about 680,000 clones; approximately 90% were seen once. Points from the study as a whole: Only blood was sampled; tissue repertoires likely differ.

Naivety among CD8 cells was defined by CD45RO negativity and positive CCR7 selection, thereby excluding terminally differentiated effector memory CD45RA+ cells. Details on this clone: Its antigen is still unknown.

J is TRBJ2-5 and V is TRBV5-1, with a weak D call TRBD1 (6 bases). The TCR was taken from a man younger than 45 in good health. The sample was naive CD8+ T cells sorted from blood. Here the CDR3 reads CASSLVTGLETQYF. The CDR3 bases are TGCGCCAGCAGCTTGGTTACAGGGCTAGAGACCCAGTACTTC.